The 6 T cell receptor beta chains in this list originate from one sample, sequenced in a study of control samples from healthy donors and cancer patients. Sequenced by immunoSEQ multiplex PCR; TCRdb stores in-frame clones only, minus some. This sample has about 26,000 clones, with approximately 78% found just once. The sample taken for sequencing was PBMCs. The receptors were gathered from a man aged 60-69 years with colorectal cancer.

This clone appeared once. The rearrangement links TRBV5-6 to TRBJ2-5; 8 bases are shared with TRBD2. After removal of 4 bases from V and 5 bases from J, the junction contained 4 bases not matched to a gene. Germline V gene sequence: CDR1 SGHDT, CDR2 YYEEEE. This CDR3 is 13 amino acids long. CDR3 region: CASSKAGVETQYF. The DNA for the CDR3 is TGTGCCAGCAGCAAAGCGGGGGTGGAGACCCAGTACTTC.

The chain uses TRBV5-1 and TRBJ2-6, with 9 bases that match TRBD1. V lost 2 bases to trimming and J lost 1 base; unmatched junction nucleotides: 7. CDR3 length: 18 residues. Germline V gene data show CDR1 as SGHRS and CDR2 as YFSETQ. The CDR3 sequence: CASSFIQGASSGANVLTF. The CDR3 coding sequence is TGCGCCAGCAGCTTCATACAGGGGGCTTCTTCTGGGGCCAACGTCCTGACTTTC.

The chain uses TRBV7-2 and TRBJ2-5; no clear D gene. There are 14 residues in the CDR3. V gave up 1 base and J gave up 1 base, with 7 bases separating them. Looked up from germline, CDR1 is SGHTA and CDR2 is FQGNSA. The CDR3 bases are TGTGCCAGCAGCTTAGTGCTGTCCCAAGAGACCCAGTACTTC. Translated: CASSLVLSQETQYF.

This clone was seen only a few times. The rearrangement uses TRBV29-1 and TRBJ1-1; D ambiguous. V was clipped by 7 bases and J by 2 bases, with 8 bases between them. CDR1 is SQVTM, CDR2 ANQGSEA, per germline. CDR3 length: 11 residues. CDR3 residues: CSAGVNTEAFF. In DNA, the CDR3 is TGCAGCGCCGGGGTTAACACTGAAGCTTTCTTT.

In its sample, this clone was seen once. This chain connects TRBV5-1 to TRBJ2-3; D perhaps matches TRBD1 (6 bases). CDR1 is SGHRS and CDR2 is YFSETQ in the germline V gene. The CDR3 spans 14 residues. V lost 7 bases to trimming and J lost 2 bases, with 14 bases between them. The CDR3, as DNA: TGCGCCAGCGGGTTGGACAGCCCCACAGATACGCAGTATTTT. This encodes CASGLDSPTDTQYF. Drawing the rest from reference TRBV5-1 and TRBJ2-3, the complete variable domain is KAGVTQTPRYLIKTRGQQVTLSCSPISGHRSVSWYQQTPGQGLQFLFEYFSETQRNKGNFPGRFSGRQFSNSRSEMNVSTLELGDSALYLCASGLDSPTDTQYFGPGTRLTVL.

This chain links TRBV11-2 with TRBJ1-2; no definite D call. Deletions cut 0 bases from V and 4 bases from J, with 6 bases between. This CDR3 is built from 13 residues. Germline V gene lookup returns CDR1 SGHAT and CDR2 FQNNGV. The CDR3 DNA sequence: TGTGCCAGCAGCTTAGAAAGGCCCTATGGCTACACCTTC. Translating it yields CASSLERPYGYTF.